This TCR beta chain is drawn from a study of shared clonotypes between healthy human individuals. The repertoire was sequenced with immunoSEQ multiplex PCR; TCRdb's copy has only in-frame clones and lacks some. The table has 2 million to 2.5 million clones, about 95% seen once; the top ten hold roughly 1.1%. Terminally differentiated effector memory CD45RA+ cells were excluded from the naive CD8 cells, which were CD45RO-negative and positively selected for CCR7. Concerning this clone itself: Its specificity is not known. The same CDR3 can be traced to other DNA sequences in this sample.

Study findings and constraints: Larger estimated richness was generally seen in naive subsets than in memory subsets. Exclusively blood specimens were collected; tissue repertoires likely differ.

The sample comprised naive CD8+ T cells sorted from blood. The sequence came from a man aged 18 to 30 in good health.

Written as DNA, the CDR3 is TGTGCCAGCAGTTTGTTAGGGGGAGCGAACACCGGGGAGCTGTTTTTT. Amino acids: CASSLLGGANTGELFF. The V call is TRBV27, the J call TRBJ2-2; possible D gene TRBD1, 6 bases. In germline, CDR1 is MNHEY, CDR2 SMNVEV (reference sequence). Trimming removed 3 bases from V and 0 bases from J, with 11 bases in between. CDR3 length equals 16 residues.